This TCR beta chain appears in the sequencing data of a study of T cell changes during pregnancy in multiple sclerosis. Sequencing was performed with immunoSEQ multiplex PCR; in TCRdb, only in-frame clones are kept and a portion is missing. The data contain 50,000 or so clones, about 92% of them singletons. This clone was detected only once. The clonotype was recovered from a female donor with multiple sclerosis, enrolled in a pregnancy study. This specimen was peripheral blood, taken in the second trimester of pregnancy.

CDR3 nucleotide sequence: TGTGCCAGCAGCCGACAGGGGGAGACCCAGTACTTC. Translating it yields CASSRQGETQYF. This sequence joins TRBV7-2 and TRBJ2-5; 8 nucleotides agree with TRBD1. After removal of 5 bases from V and 5 bases from J, the junction contained 1 base not matched to a gene. From germline, CDR1 is SGHTA and CDR2 FQGNSA. This CDR3 comprises 12 residues.